The entry below gives a single T cell receptor (beta chain) sequence along with its context. This sample stems from a study of shared clonotypes between healthy human individuals. Per sorted-subset replicate PCR, input was about 180 ng DNA, representing about 32,000 T cell genomes. The method was immunoSEQ multiplex PCR; TCRdb's version includes in-frame clones alone and lacks a portion of them. The sample has over a million clones, roughly 75% seen once. Germline CDR1 SGHRS, CDR2 YFSETQ. Trimming cost V 8 bases and J 0 bases, with 20 bases left between them. The CDR3 totals 16 residues. This clonotype was sampled from a young man in good health. The V gene is TRBV5-1, the J gene TRBJ1-1; D may be TRBD1 (6 bases). Sequenced material: memory CD4+ T cells sorted from blood. Subset in this sample: CD45RA-negative fraction. CDR3 in amino acids: CASGRTAQGLNTEAFF. As DNA, the CDR3 is TGCGCCAGTGGCCGGACGGCACAGGGACTGAACACTGAAGCTTTCTTT.